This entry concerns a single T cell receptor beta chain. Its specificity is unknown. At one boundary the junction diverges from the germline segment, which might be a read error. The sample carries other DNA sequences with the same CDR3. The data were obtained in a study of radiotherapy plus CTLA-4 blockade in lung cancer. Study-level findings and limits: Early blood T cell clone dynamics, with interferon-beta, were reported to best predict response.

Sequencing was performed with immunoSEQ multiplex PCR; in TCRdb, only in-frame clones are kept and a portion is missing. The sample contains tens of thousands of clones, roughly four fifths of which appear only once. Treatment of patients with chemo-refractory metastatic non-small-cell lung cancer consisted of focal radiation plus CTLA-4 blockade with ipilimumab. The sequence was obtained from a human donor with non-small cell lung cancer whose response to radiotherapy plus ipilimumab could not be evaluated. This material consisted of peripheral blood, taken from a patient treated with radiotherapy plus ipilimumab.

The CDR3: CAINHGTSFLEQFF. CDR3 sequence (DNA): TGCGCCATCAACCACGGGACTAGCTTCTTGGAGCAGTTCTTC. The V call is TRBV10-3, the J call TRBJ2-1; TRBD2 aligns across 9 bases. The CDR3 has 14 amino acids. CDR1 is ENHRY, CDR2 SYGVKD, per germline.